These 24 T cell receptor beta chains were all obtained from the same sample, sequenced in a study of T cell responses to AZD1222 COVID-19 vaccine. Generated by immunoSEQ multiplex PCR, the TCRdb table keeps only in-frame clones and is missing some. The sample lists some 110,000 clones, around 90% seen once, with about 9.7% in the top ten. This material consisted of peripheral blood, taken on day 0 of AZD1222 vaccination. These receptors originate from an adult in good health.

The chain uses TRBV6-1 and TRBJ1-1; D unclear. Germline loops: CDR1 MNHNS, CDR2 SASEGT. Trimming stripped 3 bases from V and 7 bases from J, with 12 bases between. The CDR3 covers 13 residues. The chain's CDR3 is CASSDGPAFEAFF. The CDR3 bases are TGTGCCAGCAGTGATGGCCCGGCTTTTGAAGCTTTCTTT.

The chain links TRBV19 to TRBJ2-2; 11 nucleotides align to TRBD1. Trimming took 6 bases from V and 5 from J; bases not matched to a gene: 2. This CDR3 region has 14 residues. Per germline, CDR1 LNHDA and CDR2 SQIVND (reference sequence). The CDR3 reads CASSRDRGTGELFF. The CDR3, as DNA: TGTGCCAGTAGCAGGGACAGGGGGACCGGGGAGCTGTTTTTT. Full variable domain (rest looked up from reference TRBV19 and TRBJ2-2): DGGITQSPKYLFRKEGQNVTLSCEQNLNHDAMYWYRQDPGQGLRLIYYSQIVNDFQKGDIAEGYSVSREKKESFPLTVTSAQKNPTAFYLCASSRDRGTGELFFGEGSRLTVL.

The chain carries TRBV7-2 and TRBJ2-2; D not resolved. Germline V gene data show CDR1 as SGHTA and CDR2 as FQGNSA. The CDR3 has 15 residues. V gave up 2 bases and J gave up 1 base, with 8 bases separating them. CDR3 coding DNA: TGTGCCAGCAGCTTAAGGGCGGTGAACACCGGGGAGCTGTTTTTT. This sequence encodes CASSLRAVNTGELFF.

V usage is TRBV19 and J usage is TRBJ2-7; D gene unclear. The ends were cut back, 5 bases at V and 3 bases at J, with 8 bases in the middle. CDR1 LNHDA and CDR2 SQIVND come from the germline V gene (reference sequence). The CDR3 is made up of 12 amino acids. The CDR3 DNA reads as TGTGCCAGTAGTCCCGGGTTCTACGAGCAGTACTTC. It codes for CASSPGFYEQYF.

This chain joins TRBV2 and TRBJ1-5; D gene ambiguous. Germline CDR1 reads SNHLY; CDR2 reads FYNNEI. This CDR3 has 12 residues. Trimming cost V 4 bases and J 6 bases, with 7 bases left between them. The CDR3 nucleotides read TGTGCCAGCAGTGTCGCGGGTCAGCCCCAGCATTTT. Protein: CASSVAGQPQHF.

CDR3 sequence reads: CASRGFNYGYTF. The CDR3 DNA reads TGTGCCAGCAGAGGCTTCAACTATGGCTACACCTTC. The chain is built from TRBV16 and TRBJ1-2; D gene unclear. CDR3 length equals 12 residues. V was pared by 6 bases and J by 2 bases, with 7 bases between. Germline V CDR1 and CDR2: KGHSY, FQNENV.

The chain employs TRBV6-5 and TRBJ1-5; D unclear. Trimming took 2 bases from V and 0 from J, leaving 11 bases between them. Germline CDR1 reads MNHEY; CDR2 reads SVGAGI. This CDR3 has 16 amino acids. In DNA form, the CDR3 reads TGTGCCAGCAGTTACCGCGGAGGTAGTAGCAATCAGCCCCAGCATTTT. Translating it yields CASSYRGGSSNQPQHF.

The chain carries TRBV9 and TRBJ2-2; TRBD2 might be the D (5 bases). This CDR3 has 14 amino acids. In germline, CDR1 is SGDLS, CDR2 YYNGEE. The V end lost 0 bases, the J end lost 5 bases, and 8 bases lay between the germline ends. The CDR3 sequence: CASSVDGGTGELFF. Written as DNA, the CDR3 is TGTGCCAGCAGCGTAGATGGAGGAACCGGGGAGCTGTTTTTT.

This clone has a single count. The CDR3 nucleotides read TGTGCCAGCAGCTGGGACAACACAGATACGCAGTATTTT. It is translated as CASSWDNTDTQYF. The chain uses TRBV28 and TRBJ2-3; D might be TRBD1 (6 bases). The length of the CDR3 is 13 residues. CDR1 MDHEN and CDR2 SYDVKM come from the germline V gene. Deletions cut 6 bases from V and 2 bases from J, with 9 bases between.

The CDR3 is CAWSSGIRQPQHF. In nucleotides, the CDR3 is TGTGCCTGGAGCTCAGGTATCCGTCAGCCCCAGCATTTT. The rearrangement links TRBV30 to TRBJ1-5; D unresolved. Germline V gene data show CDR1 as GTSNPN and CDR2 as SVGIG (reference sequence). V was clipped by 3 bases and J by 6 bases, with 12 bases between them. The CDR3 spans 13 residues.

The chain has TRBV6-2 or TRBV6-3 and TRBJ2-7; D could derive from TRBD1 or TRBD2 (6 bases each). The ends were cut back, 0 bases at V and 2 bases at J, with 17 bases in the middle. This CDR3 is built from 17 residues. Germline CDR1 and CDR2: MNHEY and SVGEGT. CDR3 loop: CASSYSKGDFRPYEQYF. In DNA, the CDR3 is TGTGCCAGCAGTTACTCGAAGGGGGACTTCCGGCCCTACGAGCAGTACTTC.

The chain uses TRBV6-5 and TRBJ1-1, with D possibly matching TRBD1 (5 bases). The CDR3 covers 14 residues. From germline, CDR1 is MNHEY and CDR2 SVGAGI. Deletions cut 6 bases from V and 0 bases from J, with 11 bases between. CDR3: CASSPRQMNTEAFF. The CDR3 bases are TGTGCCAGCAGCCCCCGACAGATGAACACTGAAGCTTTCTTT.

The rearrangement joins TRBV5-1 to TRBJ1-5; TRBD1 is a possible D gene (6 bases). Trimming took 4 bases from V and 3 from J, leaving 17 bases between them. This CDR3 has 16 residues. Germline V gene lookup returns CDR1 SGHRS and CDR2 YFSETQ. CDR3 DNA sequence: TGCGCCAGCAGCCTGGGGGCACAGGGACCCAATCAGCCCCAGCATTTT. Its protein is CASSLGAQGPNQPQHF. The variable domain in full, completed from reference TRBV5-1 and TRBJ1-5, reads KAGVTQTPRYLIKTRGQQVTLSCSPISGHRSVSWYQQTPGQGLQFLFEYFSETQRNKGNFPGRFSGRQFSNSRSEMNVSTLELGDSALYLCASSLGAQGPNQPQHFGDGTRLSIL.

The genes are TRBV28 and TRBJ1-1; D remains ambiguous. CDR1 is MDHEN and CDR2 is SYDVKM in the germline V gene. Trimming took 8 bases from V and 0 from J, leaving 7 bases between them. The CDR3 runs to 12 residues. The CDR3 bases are TGTGCCAGCCGTTCGATGAACACTGAAGCTTTCTTT. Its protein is CASRSMNTEAFF.

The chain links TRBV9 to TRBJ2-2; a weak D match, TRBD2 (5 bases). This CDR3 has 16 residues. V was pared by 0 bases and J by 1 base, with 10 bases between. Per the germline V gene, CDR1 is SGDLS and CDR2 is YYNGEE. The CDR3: CASSVDRSGNTGELFF. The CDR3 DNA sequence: TGTGCCAGCAGCGTAGATAGAAGCGGGAACACCGGGGAGCTGTTTTTT.

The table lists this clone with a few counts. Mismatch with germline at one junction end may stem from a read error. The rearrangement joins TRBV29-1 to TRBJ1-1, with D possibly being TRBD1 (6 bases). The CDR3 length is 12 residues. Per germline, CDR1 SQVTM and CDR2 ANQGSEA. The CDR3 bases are TGCAGCGTCACAGGGATGAAAACTGAAGCTTTCTTT. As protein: CSVTGMKTEAFF. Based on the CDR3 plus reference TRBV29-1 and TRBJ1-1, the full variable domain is SAVISQKPSRDICQRGTSLTIQCQVDSQVTMMFWYRQQPGQSLTLIATANQGSEATYESGFVIDKFPISRPNLTFSTLTVSNMSPEDSSIYLCSVTGMKTEAFFGQGTRLTVV.

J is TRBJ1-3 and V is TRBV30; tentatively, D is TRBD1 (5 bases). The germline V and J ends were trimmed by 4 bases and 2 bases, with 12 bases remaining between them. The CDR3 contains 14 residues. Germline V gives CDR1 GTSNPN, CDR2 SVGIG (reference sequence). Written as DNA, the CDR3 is TGTGCCTGGAAAGAGGGGATAACTGGAAACACCATATATTTT. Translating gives CAWKEGITGNTIYF.

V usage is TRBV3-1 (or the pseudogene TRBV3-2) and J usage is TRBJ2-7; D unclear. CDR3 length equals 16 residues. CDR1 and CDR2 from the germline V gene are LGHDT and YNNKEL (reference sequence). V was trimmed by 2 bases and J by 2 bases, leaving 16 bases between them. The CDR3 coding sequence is TGTGCCAGCAGCCAACGGCCCTCGTCTCCCGCCTACGAGCAGTACTTC. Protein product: CASSQRPSSPAYEQYF.

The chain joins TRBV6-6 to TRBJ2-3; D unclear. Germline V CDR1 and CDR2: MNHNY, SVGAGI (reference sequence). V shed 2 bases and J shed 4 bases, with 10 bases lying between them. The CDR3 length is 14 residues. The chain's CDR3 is CASSYALVPDTQYF. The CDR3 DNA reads TGTGCCAGCAGTTACGCGCTAGTTCCAGATACGCAGTATTTT.

The CDR3, as DNA: TGTGCCAGTAGTGTCCAGGTCTCTGGAAACACCATATATTTT. Translated, it gives CASSVQVSGNTIYF. The chain recombines TRBV19 with TRBJ1-3, with no clear D. The V gene's germline CDR1 is LNHDA and CDR2 SQIVND (reference sequence). Trimming removed 5 bases from V and 0 bases from J, with 8 bases in between. The CDR3 spans 14 residues.

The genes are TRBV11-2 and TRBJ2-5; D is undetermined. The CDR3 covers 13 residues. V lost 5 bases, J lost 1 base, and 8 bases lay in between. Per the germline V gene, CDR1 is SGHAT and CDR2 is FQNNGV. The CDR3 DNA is TGTGCCAGCAGCCCTGGGCCCCAAGAGACCCAGTACTTC. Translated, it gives CASSPGPQETQYF.

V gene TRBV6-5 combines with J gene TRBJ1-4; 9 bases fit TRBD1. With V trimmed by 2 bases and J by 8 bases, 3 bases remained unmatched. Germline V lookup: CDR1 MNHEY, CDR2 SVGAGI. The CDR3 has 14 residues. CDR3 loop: CASSYSGTGEKLFF. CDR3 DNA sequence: TGTGCCAGCAGTTACAGTGGGACAGGGGAAAAACTGTTTTTT.

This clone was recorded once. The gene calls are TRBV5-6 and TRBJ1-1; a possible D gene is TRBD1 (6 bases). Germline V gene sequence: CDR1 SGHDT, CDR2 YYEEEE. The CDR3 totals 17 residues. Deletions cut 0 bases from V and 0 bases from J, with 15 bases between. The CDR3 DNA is TGTGCCAGCAGCTTGGATCTGGGAACAGGGATGAACACTGAAGCTTTCTTT. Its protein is CASSLDLGTGMNTEAFF.

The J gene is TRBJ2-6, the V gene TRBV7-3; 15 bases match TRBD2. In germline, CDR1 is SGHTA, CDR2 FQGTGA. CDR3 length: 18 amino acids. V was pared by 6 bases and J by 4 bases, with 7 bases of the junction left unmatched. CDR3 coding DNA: TGTGCCAGCAGGGCCCCGGGACTAGCGGGAGGAGGGGCCAACGTCCTGACTTTC. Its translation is CASRAPGLAGGGANVLTF. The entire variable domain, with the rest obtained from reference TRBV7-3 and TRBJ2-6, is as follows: GAGVSQTPSNKVTEKGKYVELRCDPISGHTALYWYRQSLGQGPEFLIYFQGTGAADDSGLPNDRFFAVRPEGSVSTLKIQRTERGDSAVYLCASRAPGLAGGGANVLTFGAGSRLTVL.